This note documents a single T cell receptor (beta chain) sequence. The sample belongs to a study of blood T cell repertoires in COVID-19. About the study: Some COVID-19 samples were acute and others convalescent; all came from the United States, Italy and Spain.

Between the trimmed V and J ends, which lost 6 bases and 3 bases, there was a span of 21 bases. CDR1 and CDR2 from the germline V gene are MDHEN and SYDVKM. CDR3 length: 16 residues. TCRdb keeps only in-frame clones here, not all; method: immunoSEQ multiplex PCR. The sample shows 200,000 to 300,000 clones, around four fifths of them seen only once. This chain uses TRBV28 with TRBJ2-7, with a possible D match to TRBD1 (7 bases). The sample comprised peripheral blood. The receptor was isolated from a woman in her 70s with acute or convalescent COVID-19. Written as DNA, the CDR3 is TGTGCCAGCAGCTGCGGGACAGCCAGGGCGTGCTACGAGCAGTACTTC. The encoded protein is CASSCGTARACYEQYF. Variable domain in full (rest from reference TRBV28 and TRBJ2-7): DVKVTQSSRYLVKRTGEKVFLECVQDMDHENMFWYRQDPGLGLRLIYFSYDVKMKEKGDIPEGYSVSREKKERFSLILESASTNQTSMYLCASSCGTARACYEQYFGPGTRLTVT.